The 19 T cell receptor beta chains reported below all come from one sample, sequenced in a study of blood T cells in healthy people across ages. A J-beta primer mix and a sample-barcoded 5' primer were used in a second PCR of roughly 6 to 12 cycles. Each CDR3 protein gets one entry after TCRdb re-called the 5' RACE reads with MiXCR. Among 1.5 million to 2 million distinct CDR3 sequences listed, roughly two fifths were seen once. Input material: blood. These receptors were collected from a human donor in good health.

The rearrangement links TRBV27 to TRBJ2-1; a possible D gene is TRBD2 (5 bases). V shed 3 bases and J shed 2 bases, with 11 bases lying between them. This CDR3 has 15 amino acids. Germline CDR1 reads MNHEY; CDR2 reads SMNVEV (reference sequence). The CDR3 DNA reads as TGTGCCAGCAGTTTGAGAGGGCCACCCTACAATGAGCAGTTCTTC. It is translated as CASSLRGPPYNEQFF.

The CDR3 spells CASSLGGGQGYEQYF. The CDR3 DNA follows: TGTGCCAGCAGCTTAGGAGGAGGACAGGGGTACGAGCAGTACTTC. The chain combines TRBV7-9 with TRBJ2-7; the match to TRBD1 covers 9 bases. Germline V lookup: CDR1 SEHNR, CDR2 FQNEAQ (reference sequence). J was trimmed by 4 bases and V by 1 base; bases with no gene match: 5. This CDR3 spans 15 amino acids. Full variable domain (missing parts from reference TRBV7-9 and TRBJ2-7): DTGVSQNPRHKITKRGQNVTFRCDPISEHNRLYWYRQTLGQGPEFLTYFQNEAQLEKSRLLSDRFSAERPKGSFSTLEIQRTEQGDSAMYLCASSLGGGQGYEQYFGPGTRLTVT.

The chain has TRBV2 and TRBJ2-1; no definite D call. This CDR3 comprises 12 residues. Trimming left V 3 bases short and J 10 bases short, with 10 bases between. Germline assignment: CDR1 SNHLY and CDR2 FYNNEI. The CDR3, as DNA: TGTGCCAGCAGTGAGTCGAGCCAAGAGCAGTTCTTC. As protein: CASSESSQEQFF.

The rearrangement uses TRBV15 and TRBJ2-7, with D possibly being TRBD2 (6 bases). Germline V gene lookup returns CDR1 LNHNV and CDR2 YYDKDF (reference sequence). V was shortened by 2 bases and J by 2 bases, with 10 bases between the two germline ends. There are 14 residues in the CDR3. CDR3 DNA sequence: TGTGCCACCAGCAGATCCCCGGGGGCCTACGAGCAGTACTTC. This translates into CATSRSPGAYEQYF.

The chain employs TRBV9 and TRBJ2-3; tentatively, D is TRBD1 (5 bases). Germline V lookup: CDR1 SGDLS, CDR2 YYNGEE. CDR3 length: 17 amino acids. V was shortened by 3 bases and J by 2 bases, with 19 bases between the two germline ends. The CDR3 DNA is TGTGCCAGCAGCGACACCCCCCTGGGGCACCCCACAGATACGCAGTATTTT. Its translation: CASSDTPLGHPTDTQYF.

V gene TRBV28 combines with J gene TRBJ2-1, with a tentative D call TRBD2 (5 bases). CDR3 length: 16 residues. Looked up from germline, CDR1 is MDHEN and CDR2 is SYDVKM. Trimming stripped 3 bases from V and 7 bases from J, with 19 bases between. CDR3 nucleotide sequence: TGTGCCAGCAGTTTTTCCCCCTTTGGCCCGGGGAATGAGCAGTTCTTC. It encodes CASSFSPFGPGNEQFF.

This chain links TRBV20-1 with TRBJ2-3, with D unclear. Deletions cut 3 bases from V and 3 bases from J, with 16 bases between. The CDR3 contains 15 residues. Germline CDR1 and CDR2: DFQATT and SNEGSKA (reference sequence). For the CDR3, the DNA is TGCAGTGCTAGGAACCATAAGAAAAATACAGATACGCAGTATTTT. Its translation is CSARNHKKNTDTQYF.

This clonotype was observed at least ten times. This sequence joins TRBV28 and TRBJ2-3; TRBD1 aligns across 7 bases. V lost 6 bases to trimming and J lost 2 bases; unmatched junction nucleotides: 5. Germline V gene lookup returns CDR1 MDHEN and CDR2 SYDVKM. The CDR3 has 14 residues. The DNA for the CDR3 is TGTGCCAGCAGCACGACAGGGTACACAGATACGCAGTATTTT. Translated, it gives CASSTTGYTDTQYF.

The genes are TRBV6-2 or TRBV6-3 and TRBJ1-5; D remains unclear. Trimming took 6 bases from V and 5 from J, leaving 8 bases between them. The germline V gene has CDR1 MNHEY and CDR2 SVGEGT. The CDR3 is 12 residues long. CDR3 loop: CASRVPHQPQHF. The CDR3 DNA sequence: TGTGCCAGCAGGGTCCCCCATCAGCCCCAGCATTTT.

This clonotype was found a few times. The chain uses TRBV5-5 and TRBJ2-5; a weak D match, TRBD2 (6 bases). Germline values: CDR1 SGHKS, CDR2 YYEKEE (reference sequence). The CDR3 runs 14 residues. The V end was cut by 4 bases, the J end by 0 bases, with 10 bases between. As DNA, the CDR3 is TGTGCCAGCAGCCCATCGGGAGACCAAGAGACCCAGTACTTC. It specifies CASSPSGDQETQYF.

This clonotype occurred a few times. The rearrangement joins TRBV28 to TRBJ2-7, with D possibly called TRBD1 or TRBD2 (5 bases each). CDR1 is MDHEN and CDR2 is SYDVKM in the germline V gene. The CDR3 runs 14 residues. V lost 1 base, J lost 5 bases, and 12 bases lay in between. The CDR3, as DNA: TGTGCCAGCAGTTTATTGGGACGAGCCCACGAGCAGTACTTC. It translates to CASSLLGRAHEQYF.

This clonotype was observed a few times. The chain recombines TRBV29-1 with TRBJ2-1; 8 bases map to TRBD1. The CDR3 covers 11 residues. V trimming: 7 bases; J trimming: 9 bases; junction bases outside the gene matches: 5. The germline V gene encodes CDR1 SQVTM and CDR2 ANQGSEA. The CDR3 nucleotides are TGCAGCGCCGGACAGGGCAGTGAGCAGTTCTTC. Translation: CSAGQGSEQFF.

For this clonotype: This clone may be a read error of a much larger clone one base away. This chain joins TRBV7-9 and TRBJ2-6, with D possibly TRBD1 on 5 matching bases. This CDR3 contains 13 residues. Germline CDR1 reads SEHNR; CDR2 reads FQNEAQ (reference sequence). The CDR3 region is CASRVSGANVPTF. The CDR3 coding sequence is TGTGCCAGCAGGGTCTCTGGGGCCAACGTCCCGACTTTC. The whole variable domain, filled in from reference TRBV7-9 and TRBJ2-6, reads DTGVSQNPRHKITKRGQNVTFRCDPISEHNRLYWYRQTLGQGPEFLTYFQNEAQLEKSRLLSDRFSAERPKGSFSTLEIQRTEQGDSAMYLCASRVSGANVPTFGAGSRLTVL.

V gene TRBV12-3 or TRBV12-4 combines with J gene TRBJ1-2; no clear D gene. V gave up 2 bases and J gave up 3 bases, with 10 bases separating them. The CDR3 is made up of 14 amino acids. The CDR3 nucleotides are TGTGCCAGCAGTTTAAGCGACACGGACTATGGCTACACCTTC. It codes for CASSLSDTDYGYTF.

The chain recombines TRBV28 with TRBJ2-1; 12 nucleotides align to TRBD1. Germline values: CDR1 MDHEN, CDR2 SYDVKM. The junction had 4 bases not matched to a gene; V was cut back by 3 bases and J by 7 bases. This CDR3 has 15 amino acids. The chain's CDR3 is CASSFRDRGLNEQFF. CDR3 bases: TGTGCCAGCAGTTTTAGGGACAGGGGGCTTAATGAGCAGTTCTTC. Full variable domain (missing parts from reference TRBV28 and TRBJ2-1): DVKVTQSSRYLVKRTGEKVFLECVQDMDHENMFWYRQDPGLGLRLIYFSYDVKMKEKGDIPEGYSVSREKKERFSLILESASTNQTSMYLCASSFRDRGLNEQFFGPGTRLTVL.

The rearrangement joins TRBV4-3 to TRBJ2-5, with TRBD2 matching over 7 bases. V lost 0 bases to trimming and J lost 5 bases; unmatched junction nucleotides: 12. The CDR3 extends over 17 amino acids. Germline V gene data show CDR1 as LGHNA and CDR2 as YSLEER. CDR3 in DNA: TGCGCCAGCAGCCAAGATCGCGGCGGGAGCGTCGGGGAGACCCAGTACTTC. Protein: CASSQDRGGSVGETQYF.

The sample holds one count of this clonotype. The chain links TRBV20-1 to TRBJ2-3; 10 bases map to TRBD2. Per the germline V gene, CDR1 is DFQATT and CDR2 is SNEGSKA (reference sequence). The CDR3 consists of 15 residues. CDR3 sequence reads: CRAGVAGGTTDTQYF. CDR3 in DNA: TGCAGAGCCGGGGTAGCGGGGGGAACCACAGATACGCAGTATTTT.

This chain joins TRBV5-1 and TRBJ2-7; 9 bases are shared with TRBD2. Trimming took 1 base from V and 4 from J; bases not matched to a gene: 9. Germline CDR1 and CDR2: SGHRS and YFSETQ. The CDR3 covers 16 residues. In nucleotides, the CDR3 is TGCGCCAGCAGCTTGTCTGGCGGGGGGGCAAGATACGAGCAGTACTTC. This encodes CASSLSGGGARYEQYF.

The genes are TRBV20-1 and TRBJ2-5; 12 bases are a match to TRBD2. V was pared by 4 bases and J by 6 bases, with 6 bases of the junction left unmatched. The CDR3 covers 14 residues. Germline V CDR1 and CDR2: DFQATT, SNEGSKA (reference sequence). The CDR3 spells CSAIPSGGAKTQYF. As DNA, the CDR3 is TGCAGTGCTATACCTAGCGGGGGGGCAAAGACCCAGTACTTC.